The clone carrying this T cell receptor beta chain was observed a few times. Donors were ostensibly healthy at sampling, although undocumented immune exposures were probable. The data originate from a study of cytomegalovirus exposure and HLA in healthy donors. Primers for the PCR totalled 60 Vbeta and 13 Jbeta. Method: immunoSEQ multiplex PCR; TCRdb's copy keeps in-frame clones and lacks some. This table has tens of thousands of clones, around three quarters appearing once. The specimen was PBMCs. The TCR originated in a man aged 35-49 years in good health and CMV-seronegative.

The CDR3: CASSTARPNTGELFF. DNA for the CDR3: TGTGCCAGTAGTACAGCCAGGCCGAACACCGGGGAGCTGTTTTTT. The chain employs TRBV19 and TRBJ2-2; D is unresolved. V lost 4 bases, J lost 0 bases, and 9 bases lay in between. CDR1 and CDR2 (germline): LNHDA, SQIVND (reference sequence). The CDR3 runs to 15 residues.